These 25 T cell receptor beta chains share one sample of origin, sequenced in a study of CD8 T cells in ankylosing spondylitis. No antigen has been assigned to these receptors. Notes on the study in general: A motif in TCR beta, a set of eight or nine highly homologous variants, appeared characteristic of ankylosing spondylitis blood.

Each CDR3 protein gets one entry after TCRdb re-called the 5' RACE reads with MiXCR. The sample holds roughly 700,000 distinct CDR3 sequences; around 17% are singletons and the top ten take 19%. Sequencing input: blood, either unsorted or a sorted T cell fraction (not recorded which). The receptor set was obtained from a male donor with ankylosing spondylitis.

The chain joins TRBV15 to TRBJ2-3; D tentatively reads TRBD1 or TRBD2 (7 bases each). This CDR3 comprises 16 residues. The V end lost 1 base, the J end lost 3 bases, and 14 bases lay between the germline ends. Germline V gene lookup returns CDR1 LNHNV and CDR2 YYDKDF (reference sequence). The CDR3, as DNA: TGTGCCACCAGCAGAGGGGGAGGGGGCCCTACAGATACGCAGTATTTT. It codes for CATSRGGGGPTDTQYF.

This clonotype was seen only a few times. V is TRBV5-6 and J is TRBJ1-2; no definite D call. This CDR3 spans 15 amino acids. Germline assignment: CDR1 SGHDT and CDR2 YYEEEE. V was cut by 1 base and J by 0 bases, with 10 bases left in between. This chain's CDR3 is CASSLLVTANYGYTF. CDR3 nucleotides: TGTGCCAGCAGCTTGCTGGTTACAGCTAACTATGGCTACACCTTC.

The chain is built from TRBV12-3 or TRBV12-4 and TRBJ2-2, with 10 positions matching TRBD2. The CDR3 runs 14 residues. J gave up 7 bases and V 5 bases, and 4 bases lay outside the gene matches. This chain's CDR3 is CASSPIAGGGELFF. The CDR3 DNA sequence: TGTGCCAGCAGTCCTATAGCGGGAGGCGGGGAGCTGTTTTTT.

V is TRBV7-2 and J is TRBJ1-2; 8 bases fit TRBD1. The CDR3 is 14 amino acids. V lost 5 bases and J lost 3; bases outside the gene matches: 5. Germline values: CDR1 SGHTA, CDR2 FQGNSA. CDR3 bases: TGTGCCAGCAGCCCGCAGACAGGGGACTATGGCTACACCTTC. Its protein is CASSPQTGDYGYTF.

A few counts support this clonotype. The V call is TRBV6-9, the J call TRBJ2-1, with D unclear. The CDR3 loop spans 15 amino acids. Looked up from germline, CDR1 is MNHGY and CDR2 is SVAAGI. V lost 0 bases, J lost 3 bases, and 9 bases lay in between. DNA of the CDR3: TGTGCCAGCAGTTATTCTAAGGGCAGCTACAATGAGCAGTTCTTC. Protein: CASSYSKGSYNEQFF.

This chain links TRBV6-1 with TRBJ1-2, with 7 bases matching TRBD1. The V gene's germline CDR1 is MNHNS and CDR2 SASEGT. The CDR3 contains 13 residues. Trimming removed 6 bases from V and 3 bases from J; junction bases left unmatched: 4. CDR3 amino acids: CASRSDRDYGYTF. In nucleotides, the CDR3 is TGTGCCAGCAGGTCCGACAGGGACTATGGCTACACCTTC.

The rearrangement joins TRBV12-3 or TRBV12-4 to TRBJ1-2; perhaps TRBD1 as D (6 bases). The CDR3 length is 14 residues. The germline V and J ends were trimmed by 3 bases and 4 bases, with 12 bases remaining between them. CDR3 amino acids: CASSFRGSGYGYTF. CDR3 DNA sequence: TGTGCCAGCAGTTTTAGGGGGTCGGGCTATGGCTACACCTTC.

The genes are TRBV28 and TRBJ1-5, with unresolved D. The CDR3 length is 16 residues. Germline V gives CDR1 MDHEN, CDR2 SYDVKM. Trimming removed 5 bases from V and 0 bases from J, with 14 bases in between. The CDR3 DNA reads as TGTGCCAGCAGTCCTCCAGGACCGAATAGCAATCAGCCCCAGCATTTT. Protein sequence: CASSPPGPNSNQPQHF.

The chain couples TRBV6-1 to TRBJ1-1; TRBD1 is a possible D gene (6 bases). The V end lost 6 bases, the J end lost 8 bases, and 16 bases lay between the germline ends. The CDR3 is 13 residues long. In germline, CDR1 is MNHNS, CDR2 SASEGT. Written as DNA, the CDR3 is TGTGCCAGCAGGGACAGTCTTACCCCCGAAGCTTTCTTT. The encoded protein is CASRDSLTPEAFF.

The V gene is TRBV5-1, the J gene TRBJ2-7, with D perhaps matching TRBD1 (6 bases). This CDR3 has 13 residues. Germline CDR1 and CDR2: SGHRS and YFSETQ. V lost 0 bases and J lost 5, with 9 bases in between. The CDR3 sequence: CASSLGTGHEQYF. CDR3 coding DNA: TGCGCCAGCAGCTTGGGTACAGGGCACGAGCAGTACTTC.

Here the CDR3 reads CASSFAVTAYEQYF. CDR3 coding DNA: TGTGCCAGCAGTTTCGCGGTAACGGCCTACGAGCAGTACTTC. The gene calls are TRBV12-3 or TRBV12-4 and TRBJ2-7; D not certain. Trimming pared 3 bases from V and 2 bases from J, leaving 11 bases between. This CDR3 contains 14 residues.

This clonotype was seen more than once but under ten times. The CDR3 protein is CASTSRRDRVDSPLHF. In nucleotides, the CDR3 is TGTGCCAGCACCTCAAGACGGGACAGAGTGGATTCACCCCTCCACTTT. The chain joins TRBV2 to TRBJ1-6; TRBD1 matches 7 bases. The length of the CDR3 is 16 residues. With V trimmed by 7 bases and J by 8 bases, 14 bases remained unmatched. The germline CDR1 and CDR2 sequences are SNHLY and FYNNEI.

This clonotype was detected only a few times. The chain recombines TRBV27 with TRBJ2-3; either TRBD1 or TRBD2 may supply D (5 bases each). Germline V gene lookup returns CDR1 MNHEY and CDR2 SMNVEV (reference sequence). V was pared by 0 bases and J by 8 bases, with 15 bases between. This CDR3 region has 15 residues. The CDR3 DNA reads TGTGCCAGCAGTTTATCGCCTGTGGGGGACGGTACGCAGTATTTT. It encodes CASSLSPVGDGTQYF.

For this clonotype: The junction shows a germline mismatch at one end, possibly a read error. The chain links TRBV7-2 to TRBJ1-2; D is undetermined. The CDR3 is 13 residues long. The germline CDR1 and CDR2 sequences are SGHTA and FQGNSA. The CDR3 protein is CASSLGNDYGYTF. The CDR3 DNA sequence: TGTGCCAGCAGTTTAGGCAACGACTATGGCTACACCTTC.

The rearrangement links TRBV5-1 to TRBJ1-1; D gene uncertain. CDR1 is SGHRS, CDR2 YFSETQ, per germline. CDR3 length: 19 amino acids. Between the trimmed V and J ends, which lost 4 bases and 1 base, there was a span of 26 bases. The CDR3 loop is CASSLLPTALISTNTEAFF. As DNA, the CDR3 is TGCGCCAGCAGCCTGCTTCCTACCGCGCTAATATCCACGAACACTGAAGCTTTCTTT.

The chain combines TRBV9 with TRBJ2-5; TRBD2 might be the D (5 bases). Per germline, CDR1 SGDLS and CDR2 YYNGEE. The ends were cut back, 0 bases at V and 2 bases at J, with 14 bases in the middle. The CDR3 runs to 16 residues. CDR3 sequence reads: CASSVGQRPGQETQYF. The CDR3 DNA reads TGTGCCAGCAGCGTAGGCCAAAGACCGGGGCAAGAGACCCAGTACTTC.

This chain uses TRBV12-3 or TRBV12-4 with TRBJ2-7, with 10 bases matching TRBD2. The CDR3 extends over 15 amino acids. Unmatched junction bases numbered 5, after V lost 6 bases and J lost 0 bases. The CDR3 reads CASSPGLAVSYEQYF. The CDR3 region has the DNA TGTGCCAGCAGCCCTGGACTAGCGGTCTCCTACGAGCAGTACTTC.

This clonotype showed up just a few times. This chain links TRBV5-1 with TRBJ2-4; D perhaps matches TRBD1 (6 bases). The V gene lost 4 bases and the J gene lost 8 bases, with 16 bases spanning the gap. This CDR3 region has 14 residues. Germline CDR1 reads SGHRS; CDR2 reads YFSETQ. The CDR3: CASSGGGGVDIQYF. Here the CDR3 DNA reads TGCGCCAGCAGCGGTGGGGGCGGTGTGGACATTCAGTACTTC.

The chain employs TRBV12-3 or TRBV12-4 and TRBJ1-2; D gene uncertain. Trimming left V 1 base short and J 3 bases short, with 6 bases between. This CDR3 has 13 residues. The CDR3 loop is CASSLGLYYGYTF. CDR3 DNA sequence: TGTGCCAGCAGTTTAGGATTATACTATGGCTACACCTTC.

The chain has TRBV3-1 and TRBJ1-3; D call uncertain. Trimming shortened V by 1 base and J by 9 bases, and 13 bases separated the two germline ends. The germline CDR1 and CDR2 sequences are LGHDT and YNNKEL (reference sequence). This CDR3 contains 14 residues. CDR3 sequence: CASSQVSALGTIYF. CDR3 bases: TGTGCCAGCAGCCAAGTGTCCGCACTCGGCACCATATATTTT.

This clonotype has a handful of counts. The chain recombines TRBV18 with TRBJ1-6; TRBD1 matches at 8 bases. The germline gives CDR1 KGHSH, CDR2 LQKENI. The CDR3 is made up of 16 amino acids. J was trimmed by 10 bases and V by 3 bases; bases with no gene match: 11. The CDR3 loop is CASSPGQGGIQSPLHF. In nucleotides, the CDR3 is TGTGCCAGCTCACCCGGACAGGGCGGCATTCAATCACCCCTCCACTTT.

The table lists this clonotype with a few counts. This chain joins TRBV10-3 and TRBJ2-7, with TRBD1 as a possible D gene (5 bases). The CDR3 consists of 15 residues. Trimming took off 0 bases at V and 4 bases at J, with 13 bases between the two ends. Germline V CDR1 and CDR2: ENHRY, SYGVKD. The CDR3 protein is CAISESGGAEYEQYF. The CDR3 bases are TGTGCCATCAGTGAGTCCGGTGGGGCAGAGTACGAGCAGTACTTC.

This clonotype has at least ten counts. The CDR3 region is CASSSRNSPLHF. CDR3 coding DNA: TGTGCCAGCAGTTCGAGGAATTCACCCCTCCACTTT. This sequence joins TRBV12-3 or TRBV12-4 and TRBJ1-6; D ambiguous. CDR3 length: 12 residues. V shed 4 bases and J shed 7 bases, with 5 bases lying between them.

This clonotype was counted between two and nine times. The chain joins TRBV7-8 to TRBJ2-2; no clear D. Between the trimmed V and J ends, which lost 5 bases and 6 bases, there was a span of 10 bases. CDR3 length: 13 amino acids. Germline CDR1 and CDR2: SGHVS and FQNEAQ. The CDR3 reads CASSPRFPGELFF. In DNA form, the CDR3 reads TGTGCCAGCAGCCCCCGCTTCCCCGGGGAGCTGTTTTTT.

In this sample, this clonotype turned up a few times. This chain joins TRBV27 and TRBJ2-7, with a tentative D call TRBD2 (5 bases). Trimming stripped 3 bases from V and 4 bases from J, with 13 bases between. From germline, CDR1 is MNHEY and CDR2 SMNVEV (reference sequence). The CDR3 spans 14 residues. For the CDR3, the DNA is TGTGCCAGCAGTTTTGAGGGTCCTAGTTACGAGCAGTACTTC. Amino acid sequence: CASSFEGPSYEQYF.